A selection of T cell receptor beta chains follows, all from one sample in a study of blood T cells in healthy people across ages. TCRdb fed the 5' RACE reads into MiXCR, producing one record per CDR3 protein. The profile shows hundreds of thousands of distinct CDR3 sequences, approximately 60% of them singletons. Sequencing was carried out using blood. The receptors shown here come from a man in his forties in good health. CDR3s include the opening cysteine and the closing phenylalanine or tryptophan. The D gene is left open where the match is weak. Expanded clones are given a class, and other clones once, few, many or no size at all.

NA	TRBV7-3	NA	TRBJ2-1	CASSPCAGTSSYNEQFF	TGTGCCAGCAGCCCCTGTGCCGGCACTAGCTCCTACAATGAGCAGTTCTTC
TRBD2	TRBV25-1	NA	TRBJ2-1	CASRKELAGLMGEQFF	TGTGCCAGCAGGAAAGAACTAGCGGGATTAATGGGTGAGCAGTTCTTC
TRBD1	TRBV29-1	many	TRBJ2-5	CSVKDRITPQETQYF	TGCAGCGTTAAGGACAGGATCACCCCCCAAGAGACCCAGTACTTC
TRBD1	TRBV7-9	NA	TRBJ1-5	CASSLFPDRDREPQHF	TGTGCCAGCAGCCTATTCCCCGACAGGGATAGGGAGCCCCAGCATTTT
NA	TRBV29-1	NA	TRBJ2-3	CSATNADTQYF	TGCAGCGCAACGAATGCAGATACGCAGTATTTT
NA	TRBV12-5	many	TRBJ2-7	CASGLVRRSDYEQYF	TGTGCTAGTGGTTTGGTACGAAGATCCGACTACGAGCAGTACTTC
NA	TRBV12-5	NA	TRBJ1-6	CASANDRNDRSPLHF	TGTGCTAGTGCCAATGACAGAAACGATCGCTCACCCCTCCACTTT
TRBD2	TRBV12-3/TRBV12-4	NA	TRBJ2-5	CASTPGLAGGVETQYF	TGTGCCAGCACCCCAGGTCTAGCGGGAGGCGTTGAGACCCAGTACTTC
TRBD2	TRBV2	NA	TRBJ2-5	CAIRGLAGPNQETQYF	TGTGCCATCCGGGGACTAGCGGGACCCAACCAAGAGACCCAGTACTTC
TRBD1	TRBV6-6	once	TRBJ1-4	CASRRRDREDEKLFF	TGTGCCAGCAGACGGCGGGACAGGGAGGATGAAAAACTGTTTTTT
TRBD1	TRBV20-1	NA	TRBJ1-1	CSARNPFGTGEGTEAFF	TGCAGTGCTAGAAACCCCTTTGGGACAGGGGAGGGCACTGAAGCTTTCTTT
TRBD1	TRBV6-6	NA	TRBJ1-2	CASSSTPDRVDGYTF	TGTGCCAGCAGTTCAACCCCCGACAGGGTTGATGGCTACACCTTC
TRBD1	TRBV28	few	TRBJ2-3	CASRRDRGNTQYF	TGTGCCAGCAGAAGGGACAGGGGGAATACGCAGTATTTT
NA	TRBV7-2	once	TRBJ2-4	CASSLVGGAQGARNIQYF	TGTGCCAGCAGCTTAGTAGGGGGGGCCCAGGGGGCGCGGAACATTCAGTACTTC
NA	TRBV28	NA	TRBJ2-5	CASSPPRTPDEGYF	TGTGCCAGCAGTCCCCCCCGAACCCCCGACGAAGGGTACTTC
NA	TRBV7-2	NA	TRBJ2-3	CASSFGLGSDTQYF	TGTGCCAGCAGTTTCGGACTGGGATCCGATACGCAGTATTTT
NA	TRBV9	few	TRBJ2-4	CASSVAQMGDIQYF	TGTGCCAGCAGCGTAGCCCAAATGGGAGACATTCAGTACTTC
NA	TRBV7-6	many	TRBJ2-5	CASSQPTAEKETQYF	TGTGCCAGCAGCCAACCGACAGCAGAGAAAGAGACCCAGTACTTC
NA	TRBV6-5	NA	TRBJ2-3	CASSAVFGTDTQYF	TGTGCCAGCAGTGCTGTGTTTGGCACAGATACGCAGTATTTT
TRBD1	TRBV5-1	NA	TRBJ2-4	CASSPTTGSAKNIQYF	TGCGCCAGCAGCCCAACGACAGGGTCGGCCAAAAACATTCAGTACTTC
TRBD2	TRBV7-6	NA	TRBJ2-1	CASSRRTSGYYNEQFF	TGTGCCAGCAGCCGTAGGACTAGCGGGTACTACAATGAGCAGTTCTTC
NA	TRBV6-2/TRBV6-3	NA	TRBJ2-7	CASSYPTLTGGEDLVYEQYF	TGTGCCAGCAGTTACCCGACTCTCACGGGCGGGGAGGATTTGGTCTACGAGCAGTACTTC
NA	TRBV6-1	NA	TRBJ2-5	CASAQGKTQYF	TGTGCCAGCGCACAGGGAAAGACCCAGTACTTC
NA	TRBV5-1	NA	TRBJ2-5	CASSPSYQRETQYF	TGCGCCAGCAGTCCAAGCTACCAACGAGAGACCCAGTACTTC
TRBD2	TRBV4-3	NA	TRBJ2-7	CASSQGRVSGRAVSEQYF	TGCGCCAGCAGCCAAGGCCGAGTTAGCGGGAGGGCCGTATCCGAGCAGTACTTC
TRBD1	TRBV6-2/TRBV6-3	NA	TRBJ2-7	CASSYYRGTYEQYF	TGTGCCAGCAGTTACTACAGGGGAACCTACGAGCAGTACTTC
NA	TRBV12-3/TRBV12-4	NA	TRBJ2-7	CASSWDRTHEQYF	TGTGCCAGCAGTTGGGACCGGACCCACGAGCAGTACTTC
TRBD1	TRBV11-3	NA	TRBJ2-2	CASSPTGQGGELFF	TGTGCCAGCAGCCCGACAGGGCAGGGCGGGGAGCTGTTTTTT
TRBD1	TRBV20-1	NA	TRBJ1-1	CSARNSPDRGVLNTEAFF	TGCAGTGCTCGCAATAGCCCGGACAGGGGGGTTTTGAACACTGAAGCTTTCTTT
TRBD1	TRBV9	NA	TRBJ2-7	CASSPKDRGYEQYF	TGTGCCAGCAGCCCGAAGGACAGGGGCTACGAGCAGTACTTC
NA	TRBV12-3/TRBV12-4	few	TRBJ2-3	CASSPRSGGVFDTQYF	TGTGCCAGCAGCCCCCGGTCGGGGGGCGTTTTTGATACGCAGTATTTT
NA	TRBV20-1	NA	TRBJ2-3	CSAQKGGVGTDTQYF	TGCAGTGCTCAGAAGGGGGGGGTTGGCACAGATACGCAGTATTTT
NA	TRBV24-1	NA	TRBJ2-1	CATSGEERVYNEQFF	TGTGCCACCAGTGGGGAAGAGAGGGTCTACAATGAGCAGTTCTTC
NA	TRBV6-1	NA	TRBJ2-7	CASKRGRTEHEQYF	TGTGCCAGCAAGAGGGGTAGGACAGAACACGAGCAGTACTTC
TRBD1	TRBV27	NA	TRBJ1-2	CASSPVRQGGNYGYTF	TGTGCCAGCAGTCCCGTAAGACAGGGAGGTAACTATGGCTACACCTTC
NA	TRBV12-3/TRBV12-4	few	TRBJ2-4	CASSLFTSLAKNIQYF	TGTGCCAGCAGTTTATTCACGTCCCTAGCCAAAAACATTCAGTACTTC
NA	TRBV15	NA	TRBJ1-3	CATSRDGPSSSGNTIYF	TGTGCCACCAGCAGAGATGGGCCATCGAGCTCTGGAAACACCATATATTTT